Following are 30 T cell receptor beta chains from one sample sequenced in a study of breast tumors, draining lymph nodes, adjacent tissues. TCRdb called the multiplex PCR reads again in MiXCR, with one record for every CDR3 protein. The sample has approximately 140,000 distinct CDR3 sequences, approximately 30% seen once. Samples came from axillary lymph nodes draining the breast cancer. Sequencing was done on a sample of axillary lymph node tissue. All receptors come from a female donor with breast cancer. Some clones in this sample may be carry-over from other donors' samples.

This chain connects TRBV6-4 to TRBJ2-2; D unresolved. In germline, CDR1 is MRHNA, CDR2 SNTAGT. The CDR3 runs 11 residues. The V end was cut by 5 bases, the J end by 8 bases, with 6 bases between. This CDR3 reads CASSMTGELFF. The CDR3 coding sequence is TGTGCCAGCAGTATGACAGGGGAGCTGTTTTTT.

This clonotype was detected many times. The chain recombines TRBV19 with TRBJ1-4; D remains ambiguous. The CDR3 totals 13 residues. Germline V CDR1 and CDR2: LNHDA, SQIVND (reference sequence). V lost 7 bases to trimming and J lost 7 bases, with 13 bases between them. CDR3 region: CASTGRWGEKLFF. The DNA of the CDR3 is TGTGCCAGTACGGGAAGATGGGGTGAAAAACTGTTTTTT.

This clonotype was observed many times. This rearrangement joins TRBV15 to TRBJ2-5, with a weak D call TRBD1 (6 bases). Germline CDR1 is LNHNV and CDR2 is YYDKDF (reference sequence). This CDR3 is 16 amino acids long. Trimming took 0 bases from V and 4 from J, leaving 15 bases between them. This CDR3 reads CATSRDNAGARETQYF. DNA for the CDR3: TGTGCCACCAGCAGAGATAATGCAGGGGCTCGAGAGACCCAGTACTTC.

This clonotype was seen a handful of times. The CDR3: CASSEPGTKQYF. The CDR3 DNA sequence: TGTGCCAGCAGCGAGCCCGGGACGAAACAGTACTTC. The chain employs TRBV5-8 and TRBJ2-4, with D perhaps assigned TRBD1 or TRBD2 (5 bases each). CDR3 length: 12 residues. Germline-derived CDR1 and CDR2 are SGHTS and YDEGEE. V was trimmed by 4 bases and J by 13 bases, leaving 15 bases between them.

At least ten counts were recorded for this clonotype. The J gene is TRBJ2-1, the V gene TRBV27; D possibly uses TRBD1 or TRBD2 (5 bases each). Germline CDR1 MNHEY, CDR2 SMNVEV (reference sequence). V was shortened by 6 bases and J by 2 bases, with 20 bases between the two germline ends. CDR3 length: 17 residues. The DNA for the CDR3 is TGTGCCAGCAGGGACCTCTCCGGGACGGGGACCTACAATGAGCAGTTCTTC. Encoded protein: CASRDLSGTGTYNEQFF.

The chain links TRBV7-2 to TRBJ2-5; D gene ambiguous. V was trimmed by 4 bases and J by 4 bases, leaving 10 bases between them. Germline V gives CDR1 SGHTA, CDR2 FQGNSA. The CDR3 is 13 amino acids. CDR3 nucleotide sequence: TGTGCCAGCAGCTCCCAAGCACGAGAGACCCAGTACTTC. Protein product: CASSSQARETQYF.

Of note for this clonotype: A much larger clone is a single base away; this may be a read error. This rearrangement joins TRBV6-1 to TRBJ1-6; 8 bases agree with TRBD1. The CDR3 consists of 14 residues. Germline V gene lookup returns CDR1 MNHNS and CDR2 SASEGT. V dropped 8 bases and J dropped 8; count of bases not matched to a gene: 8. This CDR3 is CASAPRQGYSPLHF. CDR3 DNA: TGTGCCAGCGCACCTCGACAGGGGTATTCACCCCTCCACTTT.

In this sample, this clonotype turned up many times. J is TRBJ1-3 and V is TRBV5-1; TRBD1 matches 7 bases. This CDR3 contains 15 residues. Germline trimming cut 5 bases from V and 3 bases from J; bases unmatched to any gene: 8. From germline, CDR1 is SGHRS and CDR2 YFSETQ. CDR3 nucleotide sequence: TGCGCCAGCAGGACCGACAGGGAGGGTGGAAACACCATATATTTT. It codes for CASRTDREGGNTIYF.

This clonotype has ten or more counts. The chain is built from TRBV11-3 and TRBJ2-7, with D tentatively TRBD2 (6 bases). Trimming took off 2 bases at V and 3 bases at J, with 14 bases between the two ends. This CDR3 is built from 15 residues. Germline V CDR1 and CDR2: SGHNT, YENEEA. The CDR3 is CASSLKVAALYEQYF. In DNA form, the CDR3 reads TGTGCCAGCAGCTTAAAGGTAGCGGCCCTCTACGAGCAGTACTTC.

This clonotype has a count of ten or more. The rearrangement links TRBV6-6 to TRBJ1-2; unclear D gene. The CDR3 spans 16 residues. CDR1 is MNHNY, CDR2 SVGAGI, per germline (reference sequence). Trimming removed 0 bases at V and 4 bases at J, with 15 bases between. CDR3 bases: TGTGCCAGCAGTTACTCGAGTAACCCGGGGAGCTATGGCTACACCTTC. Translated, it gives CASSYSSNPGSYGYTF.

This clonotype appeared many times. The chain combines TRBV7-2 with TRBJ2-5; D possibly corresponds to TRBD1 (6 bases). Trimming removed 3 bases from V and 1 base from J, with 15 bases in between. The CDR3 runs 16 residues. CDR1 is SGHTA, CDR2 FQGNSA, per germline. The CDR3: CASSFPGHPLQETQYF. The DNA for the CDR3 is TGTGCCAGCAGCTTCCCGGGACACCCCCTCCAAGAGACCCAGTACTTC. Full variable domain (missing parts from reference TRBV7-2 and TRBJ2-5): GAGVSQSPSNKVTEKGKDVELRCDPISGHTALYWYRQSLGQGLEFLIYFQGNSAPDKSGLPSDRFSAERTGGSVSTLTIQRTQQEDSAVYLCASSFPGHPLQETQYFGPGTRLLVL.

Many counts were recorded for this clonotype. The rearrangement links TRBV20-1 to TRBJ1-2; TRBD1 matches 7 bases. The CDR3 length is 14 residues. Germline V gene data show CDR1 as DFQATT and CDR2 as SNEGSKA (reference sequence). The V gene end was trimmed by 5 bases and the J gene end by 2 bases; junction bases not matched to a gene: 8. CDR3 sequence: CSAPVQQGNYGYTF. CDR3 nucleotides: TGCAGTGCTCCAGTACAACAGGGGAACTATGGCTACACCTTC.

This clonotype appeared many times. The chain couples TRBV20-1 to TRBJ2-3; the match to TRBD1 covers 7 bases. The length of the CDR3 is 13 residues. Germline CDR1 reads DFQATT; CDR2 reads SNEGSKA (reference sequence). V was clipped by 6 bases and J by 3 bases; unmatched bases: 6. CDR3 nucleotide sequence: TGCAGTGCGCCGGACAGGCGGACAGATACGCAGTATTTT. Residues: CSAPDRRTDTQYF.

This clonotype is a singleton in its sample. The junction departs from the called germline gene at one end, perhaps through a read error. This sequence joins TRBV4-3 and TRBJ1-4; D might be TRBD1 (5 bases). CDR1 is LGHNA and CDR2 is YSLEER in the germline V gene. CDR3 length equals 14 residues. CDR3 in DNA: TGCGGCAGCAGCCCGACAGAGGGAAACGGAAAACTGTTTTTT. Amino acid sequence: CGSSPTEGNGKLFF.

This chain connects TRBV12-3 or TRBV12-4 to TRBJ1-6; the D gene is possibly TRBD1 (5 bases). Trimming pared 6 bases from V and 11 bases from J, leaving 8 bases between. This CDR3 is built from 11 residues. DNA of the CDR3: TGTGCCAGCAGCCCAGGGACACCCCTCCACTTT. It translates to CASSPGTPLHF.

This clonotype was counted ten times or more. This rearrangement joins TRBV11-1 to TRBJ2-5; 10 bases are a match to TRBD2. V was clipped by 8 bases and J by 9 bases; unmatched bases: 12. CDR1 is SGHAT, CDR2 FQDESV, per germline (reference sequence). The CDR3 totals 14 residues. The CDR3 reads CASCPGLANRAQYF. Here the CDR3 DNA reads TGTGCCAGCTGCCCGGGACTAGCGAATCGAGCCCAGTACTTC.

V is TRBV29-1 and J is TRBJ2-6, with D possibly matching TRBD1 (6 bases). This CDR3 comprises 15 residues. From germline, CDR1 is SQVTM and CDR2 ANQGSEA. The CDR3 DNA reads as TGCGGCGCTCGGACAGTGATCTCTGGGGCCAACGTCCTGACTTTC. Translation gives CGARTVISGANVLTF. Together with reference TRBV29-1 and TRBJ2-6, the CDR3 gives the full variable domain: SAVISQKPSRDICQRGTSLTIQCQVDSQVTMMFWYRQQPGQSLTLIATANQGSEATYESGFVIDKFPISRPNLTFSTLTVSNMSPEDSSIYLCGARTVISGANVLTFGAGSRLTVL.

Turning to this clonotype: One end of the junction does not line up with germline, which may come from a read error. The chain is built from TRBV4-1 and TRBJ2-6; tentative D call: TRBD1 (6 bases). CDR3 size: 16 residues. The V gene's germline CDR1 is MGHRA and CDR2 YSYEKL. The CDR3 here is CASSQVQGSGANVLTF. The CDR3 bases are TGCGCCAGCAGTCAGGTACAGGGTTCTGGGGCTAACGTCCTGACTTTC.

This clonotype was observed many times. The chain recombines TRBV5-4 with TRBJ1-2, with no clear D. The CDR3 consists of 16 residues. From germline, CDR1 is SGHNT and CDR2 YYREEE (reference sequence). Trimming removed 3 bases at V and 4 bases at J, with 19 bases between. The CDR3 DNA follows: TGTGCCAGCAGCTCAGGACGGGTCCAACTTTTCTATGGCTACACCTTC. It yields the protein CASSSGRVQLFYGYTF.

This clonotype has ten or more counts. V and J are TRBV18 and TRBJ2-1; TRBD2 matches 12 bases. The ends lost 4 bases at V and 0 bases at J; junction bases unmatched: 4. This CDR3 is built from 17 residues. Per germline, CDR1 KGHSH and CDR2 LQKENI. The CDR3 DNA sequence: TGTGCCAGCTCACGACTAGCGGGGGTAAGCTCCTACAATGAGCAGTTCTTC. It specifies CASSRLAGVSSYNEQFF.

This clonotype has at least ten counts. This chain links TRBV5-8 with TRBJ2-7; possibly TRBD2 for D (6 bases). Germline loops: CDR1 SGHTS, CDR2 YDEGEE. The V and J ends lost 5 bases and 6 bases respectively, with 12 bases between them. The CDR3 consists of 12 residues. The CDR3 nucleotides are TGTGCCAGCAGTCCCAAGGGAGGCGAGCAGTACTTC. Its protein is CASSPKGGEQYF.

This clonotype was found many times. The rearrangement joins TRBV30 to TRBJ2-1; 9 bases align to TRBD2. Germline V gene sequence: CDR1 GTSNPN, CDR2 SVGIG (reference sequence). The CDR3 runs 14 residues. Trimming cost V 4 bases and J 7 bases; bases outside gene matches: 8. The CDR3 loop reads CAWMPAGGRNEQFF. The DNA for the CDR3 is TGTGCCTGGATGCCAGCGGGGGGCAGGAATGAGCAGTTCTTC.

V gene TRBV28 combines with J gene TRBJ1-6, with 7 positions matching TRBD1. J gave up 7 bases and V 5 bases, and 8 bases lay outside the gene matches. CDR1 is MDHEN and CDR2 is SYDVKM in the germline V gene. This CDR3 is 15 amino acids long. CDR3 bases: TGTGCCAGCAGTGGAGAGGGACAGAGGAATTCACCCCTCCACTTT. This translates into CASSGEGQRNSPLHF.

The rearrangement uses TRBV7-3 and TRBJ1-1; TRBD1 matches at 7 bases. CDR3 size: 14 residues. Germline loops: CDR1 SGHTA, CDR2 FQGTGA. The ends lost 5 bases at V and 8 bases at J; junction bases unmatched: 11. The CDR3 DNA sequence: TGTGCCAGCAGCCCGACCGGGACAGTCCGAGAAGCTTTCTTT. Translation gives CASSPTGTVREAFF. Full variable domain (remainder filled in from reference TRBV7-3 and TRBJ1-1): GAGVSQTPSNKVTEKGKYVELRCDPISGHTALYWYRQSLGQGPEFLIYFQGTGAADDSGLPNDRFFAVRPEGSVSTLKIQRTERGDSAVYLCASSPTGTVREAFFGQGTRLTVV.

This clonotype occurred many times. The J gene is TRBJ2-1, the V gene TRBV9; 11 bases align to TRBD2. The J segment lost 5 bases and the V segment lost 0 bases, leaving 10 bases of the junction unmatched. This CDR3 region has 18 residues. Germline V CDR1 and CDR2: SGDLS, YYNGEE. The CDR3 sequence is CASSVGASGGPQNNEQFF. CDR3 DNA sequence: TGTGCCAGCAGCGTAGGGGCTAGCGGGGGGCCTCAGAACAATGAGCAGTTCTTC.

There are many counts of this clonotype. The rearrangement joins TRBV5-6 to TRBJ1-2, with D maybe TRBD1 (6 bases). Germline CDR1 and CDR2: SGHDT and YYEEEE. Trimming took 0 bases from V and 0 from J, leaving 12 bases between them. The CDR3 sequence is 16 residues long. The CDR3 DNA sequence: TGTGCCAGCAGCTTGGCCAAGGGGGTCCCTAACTATGGCTACACCTTC. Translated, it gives CASSLAKGVPNYGYTF.

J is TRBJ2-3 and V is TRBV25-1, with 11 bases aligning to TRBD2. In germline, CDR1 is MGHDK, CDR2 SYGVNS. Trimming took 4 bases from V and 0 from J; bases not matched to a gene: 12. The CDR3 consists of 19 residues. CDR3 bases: TGTGCCAGCAGTGCTATAAGGCTAGCGGGGGGTACTAGCACAGATACGCAGTATTTT. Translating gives CASSAIRLAGGTSTDTQYF.

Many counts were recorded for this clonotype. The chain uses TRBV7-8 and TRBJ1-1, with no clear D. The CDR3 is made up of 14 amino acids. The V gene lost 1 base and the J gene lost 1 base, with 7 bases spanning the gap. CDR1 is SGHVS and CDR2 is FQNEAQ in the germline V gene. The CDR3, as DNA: TGTGCCAGCAGCTTAGATCTAGGGAACACTGAAGCTTTCTTT. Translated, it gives CASSLDLGNTEAFF.

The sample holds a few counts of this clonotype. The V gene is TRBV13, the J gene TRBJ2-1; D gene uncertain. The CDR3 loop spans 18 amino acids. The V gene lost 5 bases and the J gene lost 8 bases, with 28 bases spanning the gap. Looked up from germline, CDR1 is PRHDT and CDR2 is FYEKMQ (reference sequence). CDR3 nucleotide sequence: TGTGCCAGCAGCATACCAGCCTTCCGGCAATACCCCCGGGATGAGCAGTTCTTC. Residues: CASSIPAFRQYPRDEQFF.

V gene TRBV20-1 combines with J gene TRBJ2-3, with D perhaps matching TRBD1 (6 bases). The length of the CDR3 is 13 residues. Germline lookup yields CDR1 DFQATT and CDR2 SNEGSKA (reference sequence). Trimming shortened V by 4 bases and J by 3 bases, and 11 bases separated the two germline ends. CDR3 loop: CSAKVGGTDTQYF. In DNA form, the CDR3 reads TGCAGTGCTAAAGTAGGGGGAACAGATACGCAGTATTTT.